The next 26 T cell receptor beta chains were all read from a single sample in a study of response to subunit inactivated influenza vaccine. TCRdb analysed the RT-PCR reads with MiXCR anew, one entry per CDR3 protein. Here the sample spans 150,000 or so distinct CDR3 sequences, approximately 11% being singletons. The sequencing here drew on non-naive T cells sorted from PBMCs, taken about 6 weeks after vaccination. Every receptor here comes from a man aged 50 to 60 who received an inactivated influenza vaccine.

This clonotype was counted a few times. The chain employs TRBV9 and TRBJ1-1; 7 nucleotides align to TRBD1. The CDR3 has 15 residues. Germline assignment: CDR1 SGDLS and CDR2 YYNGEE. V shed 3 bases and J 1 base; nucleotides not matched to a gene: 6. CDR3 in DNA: TGTGCCAGCAGCGCCGGACAGGCGGGGAACACTGAAGCTTTCTTT. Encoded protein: CASSAGQAGNTEAFF.

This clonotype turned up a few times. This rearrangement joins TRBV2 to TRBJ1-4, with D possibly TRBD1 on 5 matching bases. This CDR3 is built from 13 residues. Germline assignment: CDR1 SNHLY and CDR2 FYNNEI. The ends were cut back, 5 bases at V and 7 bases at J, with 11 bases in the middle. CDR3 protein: CASSQGGREKLFF. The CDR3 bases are TGTGCCAGCAGTCAGGGAGGGCGTGAAAAACTGTTTTTT.

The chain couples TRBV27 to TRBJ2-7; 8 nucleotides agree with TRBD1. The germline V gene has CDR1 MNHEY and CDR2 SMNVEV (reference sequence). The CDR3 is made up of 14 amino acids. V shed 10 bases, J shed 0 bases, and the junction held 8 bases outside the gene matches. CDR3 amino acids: CATSRTGTSYEQYF. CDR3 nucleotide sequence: TGTGCCACCTCTCGGACAGGGACCTCCTACGAGCAGTACTTC.

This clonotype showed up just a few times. The CDR3 sequence: CASSQGGLNTEAFF. CDR3 DNA sequence: TGCGCCAGCAGCCAGGGGGGCCTGAACACTGAAGCTTTCTTT. The rearrangement uses TRBV4-1 and TRBJ1-1, with a weak D call TRBD1 (6 bases). With 3 bases removed from V and 0 bases from J, the gap between germline ends came to 8 bases. This CDR3 has 14 residues. Germline CDR1 reads MGHRA; CDR2 reads YSYEKL.

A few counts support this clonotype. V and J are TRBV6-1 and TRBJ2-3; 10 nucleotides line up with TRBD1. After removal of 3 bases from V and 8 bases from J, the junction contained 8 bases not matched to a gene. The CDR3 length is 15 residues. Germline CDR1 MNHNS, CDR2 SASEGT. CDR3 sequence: CASSDRDRGSVTQYF. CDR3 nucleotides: TGTGCCAGCAGTGATCGGGACAGGGGATCAGTTACGCAGTATTTT.

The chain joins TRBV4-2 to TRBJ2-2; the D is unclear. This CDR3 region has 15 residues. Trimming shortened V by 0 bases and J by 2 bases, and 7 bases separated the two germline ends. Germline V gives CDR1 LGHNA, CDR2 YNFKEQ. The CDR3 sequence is CASSQEAGNTGELFF. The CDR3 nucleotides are TGTGCCAGCAGCCAAGAGGCTGGAAACACCGGGGAGCTGTTTTTT.

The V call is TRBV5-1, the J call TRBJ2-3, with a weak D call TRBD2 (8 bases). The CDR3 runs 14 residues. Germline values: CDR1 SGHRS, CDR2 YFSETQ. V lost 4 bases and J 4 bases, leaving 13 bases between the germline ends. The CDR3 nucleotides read TGCGCCAGCAGCCCGGGAGGGGGCGCAGATACGCAGTATTTT. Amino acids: CASSPGGGADTQYF. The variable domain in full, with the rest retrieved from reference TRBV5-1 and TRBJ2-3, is KAGVTQTPRYLIKTRGQQVTLSCSPISGHRSVSWYQQTPGQGLQFLFEYFSETQRNKGNFPGRFSGRQFSNSRSEMNVSTLELGDSALYLCASSPGGGADTQYFGPGTRLTVL.

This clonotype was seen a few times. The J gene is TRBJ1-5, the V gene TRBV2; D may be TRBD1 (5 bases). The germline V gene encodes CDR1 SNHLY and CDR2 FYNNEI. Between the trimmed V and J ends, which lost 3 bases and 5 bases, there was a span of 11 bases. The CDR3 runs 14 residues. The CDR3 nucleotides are TGTGCCAGCAGTGACGGGCAGGGCTATCAGCCCCAGCATTTT. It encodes CASSDGQGYQPQHF.

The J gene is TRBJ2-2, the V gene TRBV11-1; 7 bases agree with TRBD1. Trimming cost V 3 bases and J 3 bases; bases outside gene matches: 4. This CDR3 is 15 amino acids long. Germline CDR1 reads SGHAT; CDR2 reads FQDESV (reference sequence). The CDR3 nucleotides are TGTGCCAGCAGCTTCCCCGGACAGGACACCGGGGAGCTGTTTTTT. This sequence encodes CASSFPGQDTGELFF.

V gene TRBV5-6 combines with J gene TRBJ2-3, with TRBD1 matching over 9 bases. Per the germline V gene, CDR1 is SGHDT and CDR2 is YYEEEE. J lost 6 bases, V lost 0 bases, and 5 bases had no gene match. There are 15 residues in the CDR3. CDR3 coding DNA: TGTGCCAGCAGCTTGGGTGGGACAGGGCAGGATACGCAGTATTTT. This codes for CASSLGGTGQDTQYF.

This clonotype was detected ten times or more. The CDR3 DNA reads as TGTGCCAGCAGCTCCGGCTACACAGATACGCAGTATTTT. It yields the protein CASSSGYTDTQYF. V and J are TRBV7-8 and TRBJ2-3; no definite D call. Germline CDR1 is SGHVS and CDR2 is FQNEAQ. The CDR3 is 13 amino acids. V was cut by 4 bases and J by 2 bases, with 7 bases left in between.

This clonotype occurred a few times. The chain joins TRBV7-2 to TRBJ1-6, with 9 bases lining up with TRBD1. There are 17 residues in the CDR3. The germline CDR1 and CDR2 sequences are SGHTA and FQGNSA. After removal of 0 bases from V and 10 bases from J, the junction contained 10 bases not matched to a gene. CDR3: CASSLASTGGGVSPLHF. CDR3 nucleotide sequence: TGTGCCAGCAGCTTAGCTTCTACAGGGGGCGGTGTATCACCCCTCCACTTT.

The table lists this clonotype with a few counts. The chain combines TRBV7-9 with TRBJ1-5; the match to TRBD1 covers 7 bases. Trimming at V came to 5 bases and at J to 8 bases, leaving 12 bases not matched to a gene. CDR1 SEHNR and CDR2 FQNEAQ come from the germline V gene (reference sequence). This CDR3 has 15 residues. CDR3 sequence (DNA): TGTGCCAGCAGCCCCGGCCAGGCAGGGGGAGAGCCCCAGCATTTT. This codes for CASSPGQAGGEPQHF. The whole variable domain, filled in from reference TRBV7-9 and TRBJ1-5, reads DTGVSQNPRHKITKRGQNVTFRCDPISEHNRLYWYRQTLGQGPEFLTYFQNEAQLEKSRLLSDRFSAERPKGSFSTLEIQRTEQGDSAMYLCASSPGQAGGEPQHFGDGTRLSIL.

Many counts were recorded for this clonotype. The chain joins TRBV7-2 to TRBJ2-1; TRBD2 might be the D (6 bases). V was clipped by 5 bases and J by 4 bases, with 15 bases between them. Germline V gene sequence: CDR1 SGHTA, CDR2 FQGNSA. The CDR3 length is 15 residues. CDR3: CASSKGAGYYNEQFF. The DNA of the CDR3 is TGTGCCAGCAGCAAAGGAGCGGGTTATTACAATGAGCAGTTCTTC.

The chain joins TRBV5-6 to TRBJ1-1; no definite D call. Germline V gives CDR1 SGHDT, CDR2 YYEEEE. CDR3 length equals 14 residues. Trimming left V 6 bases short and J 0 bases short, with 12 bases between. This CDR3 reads CASTGFPMNTEAFF. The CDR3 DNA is TGTGCCAGCACCGGCTTCCCCATGAACACTGAAGCTTTCTTT.

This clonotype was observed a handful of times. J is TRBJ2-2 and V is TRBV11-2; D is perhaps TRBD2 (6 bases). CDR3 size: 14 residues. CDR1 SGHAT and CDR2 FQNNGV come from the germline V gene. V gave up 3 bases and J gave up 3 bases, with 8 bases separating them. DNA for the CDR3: TGTGCCAGCAGCTTCGGGAGCTACACCGGGGAGCTGTTTTTT. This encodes CASSFGSYTGELFF.

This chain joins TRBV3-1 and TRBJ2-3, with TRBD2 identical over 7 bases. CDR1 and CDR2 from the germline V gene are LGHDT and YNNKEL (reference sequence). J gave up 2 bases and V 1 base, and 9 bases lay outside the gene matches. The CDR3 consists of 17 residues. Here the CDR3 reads CASSQAASGTITDTQYF. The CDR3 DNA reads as TGTGCCAGCAGCCAAGCGGCTAGCGGAACGATCACAGATACGCAGTATTTT.

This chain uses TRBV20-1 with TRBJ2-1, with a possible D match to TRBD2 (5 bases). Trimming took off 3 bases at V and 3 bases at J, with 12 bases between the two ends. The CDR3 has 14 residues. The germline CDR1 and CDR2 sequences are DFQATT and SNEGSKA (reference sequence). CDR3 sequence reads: CSASILAFYNEQFF. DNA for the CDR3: TGCAGTGCTAGTATATTAGCGTTCTACAATGAGCAGTTCTTC.

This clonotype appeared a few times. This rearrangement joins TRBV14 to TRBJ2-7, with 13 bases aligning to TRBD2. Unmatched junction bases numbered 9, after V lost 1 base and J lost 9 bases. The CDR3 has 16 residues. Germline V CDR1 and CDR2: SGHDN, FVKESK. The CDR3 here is CASSQAGLAGVLGQYF. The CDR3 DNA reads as TGTGCCAGCAGCCAAGCCGGACTAGCGGGAGTTTTAGGGCAGTACTTC. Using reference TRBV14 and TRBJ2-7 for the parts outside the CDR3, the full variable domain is EAGVTQFPSHSVIEKGQTVTLRCDPISGHDNLYWYRRVMGKEIKFLLHFVKESKQDESGMPNNRFLAERTGGTYSTLKVQPAELEDSGVYFCASSQAGLAGVLGQYFGPGTRLTVT.

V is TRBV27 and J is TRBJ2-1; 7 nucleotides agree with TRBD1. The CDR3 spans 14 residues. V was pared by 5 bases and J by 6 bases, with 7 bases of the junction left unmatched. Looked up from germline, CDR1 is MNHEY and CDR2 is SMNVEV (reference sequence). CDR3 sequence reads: CASSADRAGNEQFF. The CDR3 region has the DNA TGTGCCAGCAGTGCTGACAGGGCAGGCAATGAGCAGTTCTTC.

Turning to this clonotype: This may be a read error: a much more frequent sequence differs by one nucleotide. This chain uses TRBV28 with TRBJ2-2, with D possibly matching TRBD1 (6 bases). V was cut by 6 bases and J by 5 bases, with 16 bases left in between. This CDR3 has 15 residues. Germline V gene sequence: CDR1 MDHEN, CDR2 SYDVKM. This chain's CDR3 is CASSEAQGRTGELFF. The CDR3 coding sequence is TGTGCCAGCAGCGAAGCACAGGGCCGGACCGGGGAGCTGTTTTTT.

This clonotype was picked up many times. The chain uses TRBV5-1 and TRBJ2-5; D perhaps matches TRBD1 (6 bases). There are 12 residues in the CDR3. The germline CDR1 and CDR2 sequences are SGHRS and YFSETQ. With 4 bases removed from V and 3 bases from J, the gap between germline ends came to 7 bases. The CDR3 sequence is CASSTGKETQYF. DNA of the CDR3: TGCGCCAGCAGCACAGGGAAAGAGACCCAGTACTTC.

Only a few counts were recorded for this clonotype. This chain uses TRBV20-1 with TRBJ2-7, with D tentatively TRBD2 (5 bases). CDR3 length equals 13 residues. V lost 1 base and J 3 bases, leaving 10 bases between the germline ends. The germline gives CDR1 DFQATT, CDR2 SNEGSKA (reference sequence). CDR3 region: CSARVEGFYEQYF. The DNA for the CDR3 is TGCAGTGCTAGAGTAGAGGGCTTCTACGAGCAGTACTTC.

The CDR3 here is CAITEGSGTGGELFF. The CDR3 bases are TGTGCCATCACCGAGGGTTCAGGGACGGGCGGGGAGCTGTTTTTT. The V call is TRBV10-3, the J call TRBJ2-2; D tentatively fits TRBD1 or TRBD2 (5 bases each). V was shortened by 7 bases and J by 7 bases, with 19 bases between the two germline ends. The germline gives CDR1 ENHRY, CDR2 SYGVKD. This CDR3 comprises 15 residues.

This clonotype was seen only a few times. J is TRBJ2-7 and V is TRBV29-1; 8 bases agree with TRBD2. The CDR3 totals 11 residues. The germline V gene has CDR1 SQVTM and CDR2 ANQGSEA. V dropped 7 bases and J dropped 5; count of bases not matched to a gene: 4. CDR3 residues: CSELAEHEQYF. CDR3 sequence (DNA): TGCAGCGAACTAGCGGAGCACGAGCAGTACTTC.

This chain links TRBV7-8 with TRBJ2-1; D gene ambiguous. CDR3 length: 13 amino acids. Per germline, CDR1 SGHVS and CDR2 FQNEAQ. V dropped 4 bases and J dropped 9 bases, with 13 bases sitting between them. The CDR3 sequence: CASSSASVGEQFF. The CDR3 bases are TGTGCCAGCAGCTCGGCCTCTGTGGGTGAGCAGTTCTTC.